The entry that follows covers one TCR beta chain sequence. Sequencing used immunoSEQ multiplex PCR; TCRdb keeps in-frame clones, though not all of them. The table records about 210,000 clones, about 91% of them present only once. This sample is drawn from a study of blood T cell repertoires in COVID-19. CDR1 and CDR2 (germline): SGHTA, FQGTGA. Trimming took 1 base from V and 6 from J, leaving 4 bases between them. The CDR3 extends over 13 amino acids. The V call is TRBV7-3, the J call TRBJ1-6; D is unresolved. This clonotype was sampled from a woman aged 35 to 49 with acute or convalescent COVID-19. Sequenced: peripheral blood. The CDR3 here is CASSLIANSPLHF. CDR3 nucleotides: TGTGCCAGCAGCTTAATAGCTAATTCACCCCTCCACTTT.